This paragraph covers one T cell receptor (beta chain) sequence. Its specificity is not known. The CDR3 sequence is 14 residues long. Germline-derived CDR1 and CDR2 are SGHVS and FQNEAQ. V lost 1 base and J lost 10, with 11 bases in between. The record originates from a study of T cell repertoires and HLA-DP antigens. Overall study context: Average DNA input: roughly 230 ng for CD137+CD4+ sorts, approximately 1,200 ng pre-culture.

Method: immunoSEQ multiplex PCR; TCRdb's copy keeps in-frame clones and lacks some. There are fewer than 75,000 clones in the sample; around 80% occur only once, and around 1.5% lies in the top ten. The origin of this receptor is a man in his sixties in good health and CMV-seronegative. The source material was CD4+ T cells from PBMCs. The rearrangement uses TRBV7-8 and TRBJ1-6, with D hard to call. Here the CDR3 DNA reads TGTGCCAGCAGCTTAGGGGCGGCGGAATCACCCCTCCACTTT. It yields the protein CASSLGAAESPLHF. Using reference TRBV7-8 and TRBJ1-6 for the parts outside the CDR3, the full variable domain is GAGVSQSPRYKVAKRGQDVALRCDPISGHVSLFWYQQALGQGPEFLTYFQNEAQLDKSGLPSDRFFAERPEGSVSTLKIQRTQQEDSAVYLCASSLGAAESPLHFGNGTRLTVT.